The present entry profiles one T cell receptor (beta chain) with its context. The antigen remains unidentified. The sample comes from a study of graft-versus-host responses after intestinal transplantation. This CDR3 has 13 amino acids. Looked up from germline, CDR1 is SGHTA and CDR2 is FQGNSA. The ends lost 5 bases at V and 4 bases at J; junction bases unmatched: 3. Data came from immunoSEQ multiplex PCR; TCRdb stores just in-frame clones and leaves some out. The table has tens of thousands of clones, roughly 90% seen once. The rearrangement links TRBV7-2 to TRBJ1-1, with TRBD1 matching over 8 bases. The receptor's source is a human donor who received an intestinal transplant. The starting material was unstimulated CD4+ T cells sorted from spleen or lymph node cells, obtained before intestinal transplant. The CDR3 DNA follows: TGTGCCAGCAGCCTCAGGGGGCCCACTGAAGCTTTCTTT. It codes for CASSLRGPTEAFF.